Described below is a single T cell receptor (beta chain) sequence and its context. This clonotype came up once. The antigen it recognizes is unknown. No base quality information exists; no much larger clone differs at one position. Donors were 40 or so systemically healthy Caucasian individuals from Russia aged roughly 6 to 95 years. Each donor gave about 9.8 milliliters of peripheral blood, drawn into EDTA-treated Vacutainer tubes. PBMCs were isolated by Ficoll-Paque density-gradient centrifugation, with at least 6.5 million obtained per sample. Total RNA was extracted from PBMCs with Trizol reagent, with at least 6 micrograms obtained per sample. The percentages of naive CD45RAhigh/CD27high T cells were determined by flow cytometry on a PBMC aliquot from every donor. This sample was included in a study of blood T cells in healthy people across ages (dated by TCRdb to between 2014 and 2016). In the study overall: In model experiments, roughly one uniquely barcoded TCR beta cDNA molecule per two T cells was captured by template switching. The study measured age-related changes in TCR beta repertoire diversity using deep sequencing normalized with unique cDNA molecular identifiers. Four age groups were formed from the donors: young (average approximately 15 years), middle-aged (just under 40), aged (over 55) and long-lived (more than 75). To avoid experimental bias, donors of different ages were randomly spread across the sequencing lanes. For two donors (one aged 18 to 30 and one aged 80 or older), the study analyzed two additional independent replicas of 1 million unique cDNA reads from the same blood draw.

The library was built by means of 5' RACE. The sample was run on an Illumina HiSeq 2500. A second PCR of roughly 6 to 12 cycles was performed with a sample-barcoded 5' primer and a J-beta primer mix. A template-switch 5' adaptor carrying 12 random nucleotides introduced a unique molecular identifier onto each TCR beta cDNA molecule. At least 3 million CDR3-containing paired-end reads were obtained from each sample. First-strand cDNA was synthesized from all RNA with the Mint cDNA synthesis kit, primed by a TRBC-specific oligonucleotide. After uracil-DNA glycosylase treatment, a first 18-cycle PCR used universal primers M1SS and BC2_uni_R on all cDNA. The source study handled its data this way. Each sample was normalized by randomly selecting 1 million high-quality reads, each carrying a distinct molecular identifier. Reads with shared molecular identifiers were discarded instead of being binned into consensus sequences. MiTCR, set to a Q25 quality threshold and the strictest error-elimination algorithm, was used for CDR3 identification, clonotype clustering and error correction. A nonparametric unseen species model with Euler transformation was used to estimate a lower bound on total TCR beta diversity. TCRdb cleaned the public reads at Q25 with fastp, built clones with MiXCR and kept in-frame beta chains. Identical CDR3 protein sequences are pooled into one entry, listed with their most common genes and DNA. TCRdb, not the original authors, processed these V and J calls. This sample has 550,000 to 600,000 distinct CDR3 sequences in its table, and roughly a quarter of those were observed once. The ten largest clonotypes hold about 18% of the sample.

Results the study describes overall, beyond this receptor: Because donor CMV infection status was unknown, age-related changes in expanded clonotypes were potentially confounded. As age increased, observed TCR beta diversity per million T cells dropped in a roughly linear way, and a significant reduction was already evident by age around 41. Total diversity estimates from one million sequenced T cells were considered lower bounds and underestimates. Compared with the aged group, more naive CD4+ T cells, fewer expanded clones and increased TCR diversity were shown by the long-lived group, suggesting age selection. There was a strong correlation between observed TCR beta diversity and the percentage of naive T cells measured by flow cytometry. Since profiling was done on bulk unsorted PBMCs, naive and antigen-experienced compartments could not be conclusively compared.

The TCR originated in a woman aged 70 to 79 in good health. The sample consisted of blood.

This receptor carries the CDR3 CASSPTAEDTQYF. The nucleotides read TGTGCCAGCTCACCGACAGCTGAAGATACGCAGTATTTT. The chain couples TRBV18 to TRBJ2-3, and perhaps TRBD1 as D gene, on 5 matching bases. According to the germline V gene, CDR1 reads KGHSH and CDR2 reads LQKENI. Including the terminal cysteine and phenylalanine, the CDR3 comprises 13 residues. The only DNA kept is the CDR3, 39 bases in frame from the first base. V sheds 3 bases and J sheds 5 bases, leaving 9 bases between their ends.